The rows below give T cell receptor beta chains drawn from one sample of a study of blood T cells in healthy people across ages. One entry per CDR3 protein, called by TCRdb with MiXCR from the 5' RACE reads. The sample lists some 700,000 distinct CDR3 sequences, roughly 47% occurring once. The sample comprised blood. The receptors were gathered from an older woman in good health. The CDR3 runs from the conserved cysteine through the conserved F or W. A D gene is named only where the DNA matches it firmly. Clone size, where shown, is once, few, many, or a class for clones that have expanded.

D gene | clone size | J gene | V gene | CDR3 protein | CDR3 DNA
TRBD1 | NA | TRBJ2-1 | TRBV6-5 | CASSYRTGETQFF | TGTGCCAGCAGTTACCGGACAGGAGAGACCCAGTTCTTC
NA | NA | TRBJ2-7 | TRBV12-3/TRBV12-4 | CASSLTGGADNYEQYF | TGTGCCAGCAGTTTAACGGGGGGCGCGGACAATTACGAGCAGTACTTC
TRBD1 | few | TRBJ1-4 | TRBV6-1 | CASSTRDREDEKLFF | TGTGCCAGCAGTACCCGGGACAGGGAGGATGAAAAACTGTTTTTT
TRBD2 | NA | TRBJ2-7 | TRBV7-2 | CASSLELAGGPYEQYF | TGTGCCAGCAGCTTGGAACTAGCGGGAGGGCCCTACGAGCAGTACTTC
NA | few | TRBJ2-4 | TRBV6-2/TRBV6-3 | CASRNKDRNIQYF | TGTGCCAGCAGAAATAAGGACAGAAACATTCAGTACTTC
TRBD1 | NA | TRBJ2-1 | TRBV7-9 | CASSPGGQGGETQFF | TGTGCCAGCAGCCCAGGCGGACAGGGTGGGGAGACCCAGTTCTTC
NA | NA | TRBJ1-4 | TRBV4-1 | CACSQDEIGEATNEKLFF | TGCGCCTGCAGCCAAGATGAAATCGGGGAAGCAACTAATGAAAAACTGTTTTTT
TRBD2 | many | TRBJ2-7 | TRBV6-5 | CASSGLAGYYEQYF | TGTGCCAGCAGCGGACTAGCGGGATACTACGAGCAGTACTTC
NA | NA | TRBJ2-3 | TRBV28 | CASIQRDRGPDTQYF | TGTGCCAGCATCCAGCGGGATAGGGGGCCAGATACGCAGTATTTT
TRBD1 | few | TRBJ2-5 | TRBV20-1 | CSARAPRGRETQYF | TGCAGTGCTAGAGCCCCCAGGGGGCGGGAGACCCAGTACTTC
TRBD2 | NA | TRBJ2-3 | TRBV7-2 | CASRRPGLAGGQGTDTQYF | TGTGCCAGCAGACGCCCGGGACTAGCGGGGGGTCAGGGCACAGATACGCAGTATTTT
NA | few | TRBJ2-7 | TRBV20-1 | CSASDSGGQTYEQYF | TGCAGTGCCTCAGATTCCGGAGGCCAGACCTACGAGCAGTACTTC
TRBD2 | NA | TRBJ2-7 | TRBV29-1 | CSVENPGTSGSSSYNEQYF | TGCAGCGTTGAAAACCCCGGGACTAGCGGCAGCAGCTCCTACAATGAGCAGTACTTC
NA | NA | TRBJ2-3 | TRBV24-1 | CATSATGRRDTQYF | TGTGCCACCAGTGCAACGGGAAGAAGAGATACGCAGTATTTT
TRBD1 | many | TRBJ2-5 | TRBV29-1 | CSHTGVGWEETQYF | TGCAGCCATACAGGGGTCGGTTGGGAAGAGACCCAGTACTTC
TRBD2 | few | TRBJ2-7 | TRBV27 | CASSLSPIAGGLSHEQYF | TGTGCCAGCAGTTTATCACCTATCGCGGGAGGGCTATCCCACGAGCAGTACTTC
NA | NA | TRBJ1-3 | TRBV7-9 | CASSSELSGNTTYF | TGTGCCAGCAGCTCCGAACTCTCTGGAAACACCACATATTTT
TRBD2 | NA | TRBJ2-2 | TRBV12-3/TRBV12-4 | CASSLLAGGGGELFF | TGTGCCAGCAGTTTACTAGCGGGAGGTGGCGGGGAGCTGTTTTTT
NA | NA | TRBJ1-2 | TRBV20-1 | CSAAAGLGDGYTF | TGCAGTGCTGCCGCGGGCCTCGGGGATGGCTACACCTTC
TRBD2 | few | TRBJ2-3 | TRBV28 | CASSFLAGTDTQYF | TGTGCCAGCAGTTTTCTAGCGGGCACAGATACGCAGTATTTT
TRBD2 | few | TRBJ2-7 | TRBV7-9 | CASGGTSGSLEQYF | TGTGCCAGCGGCGGGACTAGCGGGAGTCTCGAGCAGTACTTC
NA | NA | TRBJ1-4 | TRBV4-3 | CASSPNRQGRNEKLFF | TGCGCCAGCAGCCCCAACCGCCAGGGGCGAAATGAAAAACTGTTTTTT
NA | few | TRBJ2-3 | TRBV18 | CASSPGSADTQYF | TGTGCCAGCTCACCCGGGTCCGCAGATACGCAGTATTTT
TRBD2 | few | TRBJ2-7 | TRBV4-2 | CASTRTLAGDEQYF | TGTGCCAGCACCCGGACCCTAGCGGGCGACGAGCAGTACTTC
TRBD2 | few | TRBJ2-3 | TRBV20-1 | CSARKVAGDSTDTQYF | TGCAGTGCTAGAAAGGTAGCGGGTGATAGCACAGATACGCAGTATTTT
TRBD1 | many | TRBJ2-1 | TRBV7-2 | CASRLSPGGGQGTYNEQFF | TGTGCCAGCAGACTCTCCCCTGGGGGGGGACAGGGTACCTACAATGAGCAGTTCTTC
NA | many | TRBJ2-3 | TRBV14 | CASSIRGVTTDTQYF | TGTGCCAGCAGCATCAGAGGGGTGACGACAGATACGCAGTATTTT
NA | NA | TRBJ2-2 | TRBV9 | CASSTPSVIESGELFF | TGTGCCAGCAGCACTCCTAGCGTCATTGAATCCGGGGAGCTGTTTTTT
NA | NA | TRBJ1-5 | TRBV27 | CASSSTGPYSNQPQHF | TGTGCCAGCAGTTCGACAGGTCCATATAGCAATCAGCCCCAGCATTTT
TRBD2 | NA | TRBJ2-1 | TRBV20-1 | CSAQREYNERFF | TGCAGTGCTCAGCGGGAGTACAATGAGCGGTTCTTC
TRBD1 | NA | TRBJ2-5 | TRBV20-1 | CSAQTGVDAQETQYF | TGCAGTGCCCAGACAGGGGTGGACGCTCAAGAGACCCAGTACTTC
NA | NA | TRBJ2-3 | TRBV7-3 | CASTLVGQGSTDTQYF | TGTGCCAGCACCCTAGTGGGGCAGGGGAGCACAGATACGCAGTATTTT
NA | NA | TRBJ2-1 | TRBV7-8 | CASSQEGPLTYNEQFF | TGTGCCAGCAGCCAAGAGGGACCCTTAACCTACAATGAGCAGTTCTTC
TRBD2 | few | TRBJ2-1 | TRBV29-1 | CSVGAWDYPNEQFF | TGCAGCGTTGGGGCGTGGGACTACCCCAATGAGCAGTTCTTC
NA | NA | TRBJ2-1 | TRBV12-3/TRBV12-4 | CASSFGISNEQFF | TGTGCCAGCAGTTTCGGGATAAGCAATGAGCAGTTCTTC
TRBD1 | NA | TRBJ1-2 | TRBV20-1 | CSASGQGIFNGYTF | TGCAGTGCTAGCGGACAGGGGATATTCAATGGCTACACCTTC
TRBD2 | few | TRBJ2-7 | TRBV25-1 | CASSAGLAGASDEQYF | TGTGCCAGCAGTGCGGGACTAGCGGGAGCTAGCGACGAGCAGTACTTC
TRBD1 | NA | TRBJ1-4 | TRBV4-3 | CASSPTGVGEKLFF | TGCGCCAGCAGCCCGACAGGGGTGGGGGAAAAACTGTTTTTT
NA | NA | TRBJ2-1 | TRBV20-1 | CSAQPGPGDNEQFF | TGCAGTGCTCAACCGGGCCCGGGGGATAATGAGCAGTTCTTC
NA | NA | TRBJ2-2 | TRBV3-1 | CASSQKPPGASNTGELFF | TGTGCCAGCAGCCAAAAGCCACCGGGGGCGTCGAACACCGGGGAGCTGTTTTTT